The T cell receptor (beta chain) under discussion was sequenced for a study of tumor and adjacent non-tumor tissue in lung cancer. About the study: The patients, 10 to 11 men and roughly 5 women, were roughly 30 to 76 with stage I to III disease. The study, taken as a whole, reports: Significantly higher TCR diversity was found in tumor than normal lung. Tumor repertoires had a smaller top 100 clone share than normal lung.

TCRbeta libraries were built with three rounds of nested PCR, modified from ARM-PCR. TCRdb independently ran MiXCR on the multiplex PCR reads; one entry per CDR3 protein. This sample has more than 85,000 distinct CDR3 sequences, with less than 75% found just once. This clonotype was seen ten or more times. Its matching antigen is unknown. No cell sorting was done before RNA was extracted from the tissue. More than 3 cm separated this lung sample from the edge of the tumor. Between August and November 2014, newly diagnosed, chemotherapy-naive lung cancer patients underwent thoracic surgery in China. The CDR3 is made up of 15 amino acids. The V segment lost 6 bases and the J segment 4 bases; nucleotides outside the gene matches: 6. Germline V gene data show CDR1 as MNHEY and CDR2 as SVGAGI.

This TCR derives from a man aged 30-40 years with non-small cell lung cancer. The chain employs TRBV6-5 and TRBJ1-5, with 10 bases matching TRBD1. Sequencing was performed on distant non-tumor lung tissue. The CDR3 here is CASRGGTGVNQPQHF. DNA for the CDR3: TGTGCCAGCAGGGGTGGGACAGGGGTAAATCAGCCCCAGCATTTT.